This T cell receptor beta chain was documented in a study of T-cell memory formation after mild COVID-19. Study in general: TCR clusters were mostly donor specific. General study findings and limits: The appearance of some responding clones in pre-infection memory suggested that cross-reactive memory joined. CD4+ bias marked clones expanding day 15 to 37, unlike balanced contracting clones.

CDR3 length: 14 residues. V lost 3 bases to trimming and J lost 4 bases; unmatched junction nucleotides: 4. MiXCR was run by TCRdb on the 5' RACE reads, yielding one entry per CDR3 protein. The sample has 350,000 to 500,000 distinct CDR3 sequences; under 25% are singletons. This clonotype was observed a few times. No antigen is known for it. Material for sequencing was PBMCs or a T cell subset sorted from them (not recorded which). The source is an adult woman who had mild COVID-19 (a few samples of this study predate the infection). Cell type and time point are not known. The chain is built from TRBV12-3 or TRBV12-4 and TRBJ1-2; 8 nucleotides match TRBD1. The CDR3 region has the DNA TGTGCCAGCAGTTTGGCCGGGACAGGCTATGGCTACACCTTC. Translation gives CASSLAGTGYGYTF.